Reported below is one T cell receptor beta chain. Many counts were recorded for this clonotype. The target of this receptor is not known. Base quality data are lacking; no much larger clone is found one base away. The data were obtained in a study of neurological immune-mediated disorders (dated by TCRdb to the late 2010s). In the study overall: The study compared peripheral blood TCR-beta repertoires of HTLV-I-associated myelopathy (HAM/TSP) patients, multiple sclerosis patients and healthy controls using UMI-based sequencing. Alongside PBMC samples, the set of about 100 TCR-beta libraries contained longitudinal samples, technical triplicates, and paired CD4+ and CD8+ T-cell subsets that had been sorted. The cohort comprised around 70 subjects: 15 or so HAM/TSP patients, around 34 multiple sclerosis patients and approximately 20 healthy controls.

To synthesize cDNA, template-switch 5'RACE was performed with a primer carrying a 10-nucleotide random unique molecular identifier so that each TCR transcript was tagged. Over 170 million TCR-beta sequences, covering 15-18 subjects, were produced in each sequencing run. The RNeasy kit was used for extraction of total RNA. The KAPA Real-time Library Amplification kit was used to amplify TCR-beta VDJ regions with primers targeting the TCR constant region and the 5'RACE anchor. Sample indexes and Illumina adaptors were added in a first PCR, and a second PCR then increased library yield. After Ampure bead purification, the TCR product of roughly 650 bp was size-selected on a 2% E-gel SizeSelection system. Before pooling, libraries had their quality checked on a Bioanalyzer, their concentration measured with Qubit, and their quantity determined with the Kapa Library Quantification kit. An Illumina HiSeq 2500 was used to sequence the libraries paired-end at 2 x 150 bp. To increase sequence diversity, about 24-32% phiX was spiked into each library pool. The original pipeline was this. The UMI-based MiGEC pipeline processed quality-filtered reads and removed over 75% of raw TCR sequences during error correction. IMGT germline references were used for aligning VDJ genes, and each clonotype was defined as a unique CDR3 amino acid sequence together with its V-J genes. Clonal expansion, Shannon diversity, and CDR3 relatedness (CalcPairwiseDistances, ClusterSamples) were evaluated with VDJtools, and phylogenetic trees were built with CLCbio workbench. Using coefficient-of-variation modelling across technical triplicates, the study counted a clone as expanded if it had at least 8 unique UMIs. TCRdb cleaned the public reads at Q25 with fastp, built clones with MiXCR and kept in-frame beta chains. Under each unique CDR3 protein, matching rows form one entry showing the most common genes and DNA. The authors' filters were not applied to this entry. This sample has about 37,000 distinct CDR3 sequences in its table, and around a tenth of those were observed once. In total, the top ten clones hold just under 4% of the sample.

What the research found in general, with its limitations: No identical CDR3 amino acid sequences were found to be shared among expanded clones across subjects, suggesting that TCR-beta repertoires were private in all groups. TCR clonal expansion was highest in HAM/TSP patients and lowest in MS patients, with MS patients falling below even healthy controls.

For sorted-subset TCR libraries, some 1 million sorted CD4+ or CD8+ T cells were used. Peripheral blood was subjected to Ficoll-Hypaque density gradient centrifugation to isolate PBMCs, which were then cryopreserved in liquid nitrogen. Paired sorted CD4+ and CD8+ subsets came from healthy controls, HAM/TSP patients and MS patients. The germline V gene yields SGHRS for CDR1 and YFSETQ for CDR2. The V end gives up 4 bases and the J end 3 bases, leaving 3 bases in the junction not matched to a gene. Reading from cysteine to phenylalanine, the CDR3 counts 15 amino acids. Only the CDR3 part of the read is kept: 45 bases, read in frame from the first base.

In this chain, TRBV5-1 is recombined with TRBJ2-1; 11 central nucleotides agree with TRBD1. The source material was CD4+ T cells from blood. This TCR came from a woman aged 25 to 39 with HTLV-1-associated myelopathy (HAM/TSP). The DNA sequence follows: TGCGCCAGCAGCACGGGACAGGGGGGCTACAATGAGCAGTTCTTC. Translated, it gives CASSTGQGGYNEQFF.